Listed below are T cell receptor beta chains from one sample, sequenced in a study of a mutant IDH1 vaccine in newly diagnosed glioma. Measured with immunoSEQ multiplex PCR; TCRdb has only the in-frame clones, and not every one. The profile shows 95,000 to 100,000 clones, roughly 90% of them singletons. Sequenced here: PBMCs, sampled from a glioma patient treated with radiotherapy, temozolomide or both. Receptor source: a woman between 50 and 59 years old with glioma. CDR3s include the opening cysteine and the closing phenylalanine or tryptophan. A D gene is named only where the DNA matches it firmly. A clone size is listed for some rows: how often the clone was seen (once, few, many), or a class if it is expanded.

clone_size	v_call	d_call	j_call	cdr3_aa	cdr3_nt
-	TRBV10-3	TRBD1	TRBJ2-2	CAISSTDRINTGELFF	TGTGCCATCAGCTCAACGGACAGGATAAATACCGGGGAGCTGTTTTTT
-	TRBV23-1	-	TRBJ2-1	CASRNKSSVLEKLNEQFF	TGCGCCAGCAGAAACAAATCTAGCGTCCTGGAAAAACTGAATGAGCAGTTCTTC
-	TRBV7-3	TRBD2	TRBJ2-2	CASSLSLGLASGELFF	TGTGCCAGCAGCTTAAGCTTAGGACTAGCGAGCGGGGAGCTGTTTTTT
-	TRBV7-9	-	TRBJ2-3	CASSLKADTQYF	TGTGCCAGCAGCTTAAAGGCAGATACGCAGTATTTT
-	TRBV11-2	-	TRBJ1-1	CASSPTAGSTEAFF	TGTGCCAGCAGCCCCACGGCGGGAAGCACTGAAGCTTTCTTT
-	TRBV11-2	TRBD1	TRBJ2-7	CASSPRQGLGEQYF	TGTGCCAGCAGCCCTCGACAGGGGTTAGGCGAGCAGTACTTC
once	TRBV5-3	-	TRBJ1-4	CASSSWTVGGEKLFF	TGTGCCAGCAGCTCCTGGACAGTAGGTGGTGAAAAACTGTTTTTT
-	TRBV19	TRBD1	TRBJ1-1	CASSVTGGNTEAFF	TGTGCCAGTAGTGTGACAGGGGGTAACACTGAAGCTTTCTTT
once	TRBV10-3	-	TRBJ2-3	CATAPGGDTQYF	TGTGCCACTGCCCCCGGCGGGGATACGCAGTATTTT
once	TRBV6-4	TRBD2	TRBJ2-5	CASRTSWETQYF	TGTGCCAGCAGGACTAGCTGGGAGACCCAGTACTTC
-	TRBV28	TRBD1	TRBJ2-5	CASSPKGQGTETQYF	TGTGCCAGCAGTCCTAAGGGACAGGGAACAGAGACCCAGTACTTC
-	TRBV7-9	TRBD1	TRBJ1-2	CASSISTGRVGGYTF	TGTGCCAGCAGTATATCGACAGGGAGGGTTGGGGGCTACACCTTC
-	TRBV5-1	TRBD1	TRBJ2-2	CASSRDRNTGELFF	TGCGCCAGCAGCAGGGACAGGAACACCGGGGAGCTGTTTTTT
once	TRBV30	-	TRBJ1-2	CAWIRTVNGYTF	TGTGCCTGGATTAGGACCGTTAACGGCTACACCTTC
-	TRBV11-3	TRBD1	TRBJ2-7	CASSSSGTGGNEQYF	TGTGCCAGCAGCTCGTCCGGGACAGGGGGCAATGAGCAGTACTTC
-	TRBV29-1	-	TRBJ1-1	CSVETYQEAFF	TGCAGCGTTGAGACGTATCAGGAAGCTTTCTTT
-	TRBV5-1	-	TRBJ2-5	CASSLRPWETQYF	TGCGCCAGCAGCTTAAGACCCTGGGAGACCCAGTACTTC
-	TRBV5-5	-	TRBJ1-2	CASSLDYSNRVGYTF	TGTGCCAGCAGCTTGGATTATTCCAATCGAGTTGGCTACACCTTC
-	TRBV2	-	TRBJ1-5	CASSDSRGNQPQHF	TGTGCCAGCAGTGATTCCAGGGGCAATCAGCCCCAGCATTTT
-	TRBV7-9	TRBD1	TRBJ1-5	CASSFSWTGEKNQPQHF	TGTGCCAGCAGCTTTAGTTGGACAGGGGAAAAGAATCAGCCCCAGCATTTT
-	TRBV30	-	TRBJ2-3	CAWTYTDTQYF	TGTGCCTGGACTTACACAGATACGCAGTATTTT
-	TRBV5-1	-	TRBJ1-1	CASSRLVGTEAFF	TGCGCCAGCAGCCGGTTGGTGGGCACTGAAGCTTTCTTT
-	TRBV5-1	TRBD1	TRBJ2-6	CASSPTGVGANVLTF	TGCGCCAGCAGCCCAACAGGGGTTGGGGCCAACGTCCTGACTTTC
few	TRBV5-1	-	TRBJ1-1	CASTMMVEGDEAFF	TGCGCCAGCACCATGATGGTCGAGGGGGATGAAGCTTTCTTT
-	TRBV6-5	TRBD1	TRBJ2-3	CASRTGGASTDTQYF	TGTGCCAGCCGCACAGGGGGAGCTAGCACAGATACGCAGTATTTT
-	TRBV28	-	TRBJ1-5	CASQGGQPQHF	TGTGCCAGCCAGGGAGGTCAGCCCCAGCATTTT
-	TRBV5-1	-	TRBJ1-1	CASSLQGGNTEAFF	TGCGCCAGCAGCTTGCAGGGTGGGAACACTGAAGCTTTCTTT
-	TRBV6-5	-	TRBJ1-4	CASSYSSVDEKLFF	TGTGCCAGCAGTTACTCGTCCGTTGATGAAAAACTGTTTTTT
-	TRBV7-8	TRBD1	TRBJ1-1	CASSSPRQGKNTEAFF	TGTGCCAGCAGCTCACCCCGACAGGGGAAGAACACTGAAGCTTTCTTT
-	TRBV9	TRBD1	TRBJ1-3	CASSPSGQGKDTIYF	TGTGCCAGCAGCCCCTCGGGACAGGGGAAGGACACCATATATTTT
-	TRBV2	-	TRBJ2-7	CASSFRPAVEQYF	TGTGCCAGCAGTTTTCGACCTGCGGTCGAGCAGTACTTC
-	TRBV5-6	TRBD2	TRBJ2-3	CASSWGLAGEGGTDTQYF	TGTGCCAGCAGCTGGGGACTAGCGGGAGAGGGGGGCACAGATACGCAGTATTTT
-	TRBV5-1	-	TRBJ2-5	CASSLGEARETQYF	TGCGCCAGCAGCTTGGGGGAAGCCCGGGAGACCCAGTACTTC
-	TRBV11-2	-	TRBJ2-1	CASSLSGARGNEQFF	TGTGCCAGCAGCCTTAGCGGAGCTCGGGGGAATGAGCAGTTCTTC
-	TRBV14	-	TRBJ2-1	CASSQGAVVGGYNEQFF	TGTGCCAGCAGCCAAGGCGCGGTGGTTGGGGGGTACAATGAGCAGTTCTTC
-	TRBV6-5	-	TRBJ2-7	CASSPLARGTGEQYF	TGTGCCAGCAGTCCCCTAGCCAGGGGAACGGGCGAGCAGTACTTC
once	TRBV15	TRBD2	TRBJ2-1	CATSREGTSGRDEQFF	TGTGCCACCAGCAGAGAAGGGACTAGCGGGAGAGATGAGCAGTTCTTC